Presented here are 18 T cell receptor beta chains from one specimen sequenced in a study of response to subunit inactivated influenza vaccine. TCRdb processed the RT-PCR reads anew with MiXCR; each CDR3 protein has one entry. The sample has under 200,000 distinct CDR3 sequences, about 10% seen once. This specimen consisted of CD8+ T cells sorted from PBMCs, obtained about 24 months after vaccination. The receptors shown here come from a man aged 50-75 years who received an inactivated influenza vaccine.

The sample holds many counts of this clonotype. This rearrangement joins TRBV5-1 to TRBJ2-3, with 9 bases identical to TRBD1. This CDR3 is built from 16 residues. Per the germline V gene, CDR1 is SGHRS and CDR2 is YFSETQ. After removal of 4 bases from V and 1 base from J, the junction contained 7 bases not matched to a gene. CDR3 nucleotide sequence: TGCGCCAGCAGCCGACCCCGGGACAGGGGCACAGATACGCAGTATTTT. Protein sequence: CASSRPRDRGTDTQYF.

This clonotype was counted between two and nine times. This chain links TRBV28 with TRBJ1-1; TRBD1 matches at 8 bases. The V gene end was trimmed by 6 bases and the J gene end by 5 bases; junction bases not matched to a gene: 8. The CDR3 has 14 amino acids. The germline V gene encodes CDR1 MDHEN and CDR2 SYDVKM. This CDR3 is CASRPLTGGTEAFF. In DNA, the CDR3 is TGTGCCAGCAGACCACTCACAGGGGGTACTGAAGCTTTCTTT.

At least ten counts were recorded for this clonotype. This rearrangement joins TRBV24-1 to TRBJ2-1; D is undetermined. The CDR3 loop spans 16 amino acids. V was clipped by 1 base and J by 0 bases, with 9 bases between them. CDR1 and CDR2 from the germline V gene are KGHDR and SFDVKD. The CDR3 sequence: CATSDFGKSSYNEQFF. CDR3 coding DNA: TGTGCCACCAGTGATTTCGGCAAGAGCTCCTACAATGAGCAGTTCTTC.

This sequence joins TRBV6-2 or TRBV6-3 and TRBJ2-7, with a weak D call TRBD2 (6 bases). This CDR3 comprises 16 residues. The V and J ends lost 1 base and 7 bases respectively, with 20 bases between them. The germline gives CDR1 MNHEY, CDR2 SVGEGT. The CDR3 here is CASSYLRTKKPREQYF. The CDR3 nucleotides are TGTGCCAGCAGTTACTTAAGGACTAAAAAGCCCAGGGAGCAGTACTTC.

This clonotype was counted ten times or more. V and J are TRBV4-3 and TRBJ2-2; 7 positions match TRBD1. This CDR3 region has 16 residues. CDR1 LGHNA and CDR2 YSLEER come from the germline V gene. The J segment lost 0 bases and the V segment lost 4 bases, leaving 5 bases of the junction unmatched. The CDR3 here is CASSLWDRANTGELFF. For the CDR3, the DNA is TGCGCCAGCAGCCTGTGGGACAGAGCGAACACCGGGGAGCTGTTTTTT.

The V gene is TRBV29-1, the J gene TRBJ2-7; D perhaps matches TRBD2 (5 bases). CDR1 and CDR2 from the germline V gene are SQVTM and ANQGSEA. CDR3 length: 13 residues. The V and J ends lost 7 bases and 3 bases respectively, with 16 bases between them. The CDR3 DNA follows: TGCAGCGCCTCCCCCCGGGGTGGCTACGAGCAGTACTTC. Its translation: CSASPRGGYEQYF.

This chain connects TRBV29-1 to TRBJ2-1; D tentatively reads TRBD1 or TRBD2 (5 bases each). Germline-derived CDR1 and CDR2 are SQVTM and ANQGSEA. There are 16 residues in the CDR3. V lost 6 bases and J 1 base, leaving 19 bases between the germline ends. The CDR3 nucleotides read TGCAGCGTGTCCGGGACGCCTATCGGGTCCTACAATGAGCAGTTCTTC. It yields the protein CSVSGTPIGSYNEQFF.

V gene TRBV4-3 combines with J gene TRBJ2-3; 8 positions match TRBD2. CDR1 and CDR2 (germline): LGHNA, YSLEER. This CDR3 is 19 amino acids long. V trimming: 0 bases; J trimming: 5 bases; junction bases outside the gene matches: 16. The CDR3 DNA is TGCGCCAGCAGCCAAGAGTCCGTCGGAGGCCTAGCGGGTTTAGATACGCAGTATTTT. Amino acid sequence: CASSQESVGGLAGLDTQYF.

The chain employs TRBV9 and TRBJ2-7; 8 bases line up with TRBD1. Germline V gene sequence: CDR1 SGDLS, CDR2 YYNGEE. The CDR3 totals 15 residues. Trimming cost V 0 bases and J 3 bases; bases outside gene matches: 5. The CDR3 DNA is TGTGCCAGCAGCGTAGGTTCGGACAGGGTCTACGAGCAGTACTTC. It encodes CASSVGSDRVYEQYF.

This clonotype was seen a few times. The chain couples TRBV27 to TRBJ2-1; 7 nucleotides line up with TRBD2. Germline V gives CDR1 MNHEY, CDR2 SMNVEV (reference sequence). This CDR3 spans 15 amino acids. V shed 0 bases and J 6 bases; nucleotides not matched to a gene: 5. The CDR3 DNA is TGTGCCAGCAGTTTATCGCCTAGCGGTACCAATGAGCAGTTCTTC. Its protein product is CASSLSPSGTNEQFF.

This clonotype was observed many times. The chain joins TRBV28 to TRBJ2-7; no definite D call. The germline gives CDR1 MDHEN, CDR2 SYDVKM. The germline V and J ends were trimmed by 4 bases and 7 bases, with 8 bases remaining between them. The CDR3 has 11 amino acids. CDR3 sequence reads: CASSSPMEQYF. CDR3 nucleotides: TGTGCCAGCAGTTCCCCCATGGAGCAGTACTTC.

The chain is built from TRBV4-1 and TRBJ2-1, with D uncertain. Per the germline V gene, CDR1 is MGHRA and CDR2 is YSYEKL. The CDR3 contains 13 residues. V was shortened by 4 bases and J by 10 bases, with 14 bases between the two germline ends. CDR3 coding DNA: TGCGCCAGCAGCCCCCAAAGCTTCGGGGAGCAGTTCTTC. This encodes CASSPQSFGEQFF.

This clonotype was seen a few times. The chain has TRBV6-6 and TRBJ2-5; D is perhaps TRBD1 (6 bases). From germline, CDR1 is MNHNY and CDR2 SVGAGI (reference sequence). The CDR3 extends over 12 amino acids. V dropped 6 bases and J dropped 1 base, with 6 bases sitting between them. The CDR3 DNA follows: TGTGCCAGCAGGGACAGCCAAGAGACCCAGTACTTC. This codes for CASRDSQETQYF.

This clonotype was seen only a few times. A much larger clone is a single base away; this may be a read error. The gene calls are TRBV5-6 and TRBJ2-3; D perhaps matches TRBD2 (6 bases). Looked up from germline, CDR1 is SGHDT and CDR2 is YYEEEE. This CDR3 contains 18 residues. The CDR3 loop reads CVSSRTYTGRDFTDTQYF. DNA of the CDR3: TGTGTCAGCAGCCGCACTTACACCGGGCGGGACTTCACAGATACGCAGTATTTT.

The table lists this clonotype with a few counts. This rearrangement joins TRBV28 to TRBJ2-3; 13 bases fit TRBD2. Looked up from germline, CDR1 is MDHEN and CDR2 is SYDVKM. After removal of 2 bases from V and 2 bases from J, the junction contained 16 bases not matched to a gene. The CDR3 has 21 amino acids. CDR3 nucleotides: TGTGCCAGCAGTTTAATAACTTCACTAGCGGGGGGGCCGGTGGACACAGATACGCAGTATTTT. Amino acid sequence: CASSLITSLAGGPVDTDTQYF.

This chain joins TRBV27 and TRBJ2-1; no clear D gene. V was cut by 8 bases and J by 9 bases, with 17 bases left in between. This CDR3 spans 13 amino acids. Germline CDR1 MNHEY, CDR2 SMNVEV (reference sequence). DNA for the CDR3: TGTGCCAGCTCCCCCGCGTGGTGGGGTGAGCAGTTCTTC. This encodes CASSPAWWGEQFF.

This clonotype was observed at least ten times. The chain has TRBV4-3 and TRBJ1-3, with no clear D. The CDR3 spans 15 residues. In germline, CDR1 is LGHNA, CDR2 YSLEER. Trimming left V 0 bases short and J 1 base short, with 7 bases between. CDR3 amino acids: CASSQDWSSGNTIYF. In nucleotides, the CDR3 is TGCGCCAGCAGCCAAGACTGGAGTTCTGGAAACACCATATATTTT.

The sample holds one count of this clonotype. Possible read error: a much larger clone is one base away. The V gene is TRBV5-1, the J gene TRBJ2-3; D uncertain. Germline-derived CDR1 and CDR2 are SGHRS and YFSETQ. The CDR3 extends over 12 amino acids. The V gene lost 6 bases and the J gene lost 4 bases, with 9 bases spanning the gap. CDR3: CASILFADTQYF. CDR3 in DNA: TGCGCCAGCATCTTATTTGCAGATACGCAGTATTTT.